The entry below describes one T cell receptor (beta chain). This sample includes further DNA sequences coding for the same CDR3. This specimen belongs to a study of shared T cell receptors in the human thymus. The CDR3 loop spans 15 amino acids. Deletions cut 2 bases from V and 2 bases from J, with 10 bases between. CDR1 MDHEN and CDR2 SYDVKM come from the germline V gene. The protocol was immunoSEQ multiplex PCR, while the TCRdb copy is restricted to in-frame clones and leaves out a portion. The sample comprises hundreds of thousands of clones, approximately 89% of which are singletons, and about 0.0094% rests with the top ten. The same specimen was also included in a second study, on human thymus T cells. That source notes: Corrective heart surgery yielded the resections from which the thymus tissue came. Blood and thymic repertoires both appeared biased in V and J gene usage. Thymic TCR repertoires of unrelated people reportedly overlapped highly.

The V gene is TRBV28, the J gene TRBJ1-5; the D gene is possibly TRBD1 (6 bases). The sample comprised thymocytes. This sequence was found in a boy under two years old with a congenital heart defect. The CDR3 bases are TGTGCCAGCAGTTTACAGGGGAGGGGCAATCAGCCCCAGCATTTT. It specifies CASSLQGRGNQPQHF.